This passage covers 15 T cell receptor beta chains from one sample sequenced in a study of early T cells in non-severe SARS-CoV-2 infection. A single record per CDR3 protein comes from TCRdb applying MiXCR to the 5' RACE reads. The sample lists about 67,000 distinct CDR3 sequences, 9.5% to 13% seen once, with about 4.1% in the top ten. The specimen was whole blood. The receptors derive from an adult who was a healthcare worker with PCR-confirmed SARS-CoV-2 infection or an uninfected control (not recorded which).

The rearrangement uses TRBV5-1 and TRBJ2-7, with TRBD1 identical over 8 bases. CDR1 is SGHRS, CDR2 YFSETQ, per germline. Unmatched junction bases numbered 4, after V lost 4 bases and J lost 4 bases. CDR3 length equals 13 residues. The CDR3 region has the DNA TGCGCCAGCAGCCCGGACAGGGCTTACGAGCAGTACTTC. Its translation: CASSPDRAYEQYF.

This clonotype was seen many times. This rearrangement joins TRBV29-1 to TRBJ1-2; no clear D gene. Germline V gives CDR1 SQVTM, CDR2 ANQGSEA. The V end lost 3 bases, the J end lost 7 bases, and 12 bases lay between the germline ends. This CDR3 region has 12 residues. CDR3 nucleotides: TGCAGCGTTGATAGAGAAACTTTTGGCTACACCTTC. It translates to CSVDRETFGYTF.

V usage is TRBV5-5 and J usage is TRBJ2-3; D call uncertain. The V and J ends lost 4 bases and 0 bases respectively, with 12 bases between them. From germline, CDR1 is SGHKS and CDR2 YYEKEE (reference sequence). The CDR3 runs 15 residues. The CDR3 loop reads CASSPHISSTDTQYF. CDR3 sequence (DNA): TGTGCCAGCAGCCCTCATATATCTAGCACAGATACGCAGTATTTT.

This clonotype was detected many times. This chain links TRBV5-1 with TRBJ2-4; 7 positions agree with TRBD2. The CDR3 is made up of 16 amino acids. The V and J ends lost 0 bases and 8 bases, in that order; junction bases with no gene match: 11. The germline CDR1 and CDR2 sequences are SGHRS and YFSETQ. CDR3 nucleotide sequence: TGCGCCAGCAGCTTGGCACCAGGGCAGGGAGGGGACATTCAGTACTTC. This sequence encodes CASSLAPGQGGDIQYF.

This clonotype was counted ten times or more. This chain connects TRBV5-1 to TRBJ2-6; D remains ambiguous. Trimming removed 3 bases from V and 0 bases from J, with 10 bases in between. Germline V gene data show CDR1 as SGHRS and CDR2 as YFSETQ. CDR3 size: 16 residues. The CDR3 DNA is TGCGCCAGCAGCTCTTATCGCGGCTCTGGGGCCAACGTCCTGACTTTC. This sequence encodes CASSSYRGSGANVLTF.

This clonotype was detected a few times. The chain is built from TRBV27 and TRBJ2-7; D is undetermined. V lost 0 bases and J lost 4, with 7 bases in between. The CDR3 is made up of 13 amino acids. Germline assignment: CDR1 MNHEY and CDR2 SMNVEV (reference sequence). CDR3 DNA: TGTGCCAGCAGTTTATCGTGGGGATACGAGCAGTACTTC. This gives the protein CASSLSWGYEQYF.

This chain uses TRBV5-8 with TRBJ2-5; a weak D match, TRBD2 (6 bases). Germline V gene sequence: CDR1 SGHTS, CDR2 YDEGEE. Trimming left V 4 bases short and J 5 bases short, with 15 bases between. The length of the CDR3 is 14 residues. In DNA, the CDR3 is TGTGCCAGCAGCCCCTGGAGGGCGCCCGAGACCCAGTACTTC. Protein product: CASSPWRAPETQYF.

This clonotype appeared a few times. The chain has TRBV11-2 and TRBJ2-3; D perhaps matches TRBD2 (6 bases). The ends were cut back, 8 bases at V and 0 bases at J, with 15 bases in the middle. CDR1 is SGHAT and CDR2 is FQNNGV in the germline V gene. The CDR3 loop spans 15 amino acids. This CDR3 is CASRGTGTSTDTQYF. The CDR3 coding sequence is TGTGCCAGCCGCGGAACCGGGACTAGCACAGATACGCAGTATTTT. The whole variable domain, filled in from reference TRBV11-2 and TRBJ2-3, reads EAGVAQSPRYKIIEKRQSVAFWCNPISGHATLYWYQQILGQGPKLLIQFQNNGVVDDSQLPKDRFSAERLKGVDSTLKIQPAKLEDSAVYLCASRGTGTSTDTQYFGPGTRLTVL.

This clonotype was detected ten times or more. CDR3 region: CASSGVGYNEQFF. As DNA, the CDR3 is TGTGCCAGCTCAGGGGTAGGTTACAATGAGCAGTTCTTC. The chain is built from TRBV9 and TRBJ2-1; a possible D gene is TRBD1 (6 bases). CDR3 length: 13 residues. Trimming took 7 bases from V and 4 from J, leaving 12 bases between them. Germline V gives CDR1 SGDLS, CDR2 YYNGEE.

This clonotype was counted many times. This rearrangement joins TRBV30 to TRBJ2-3; 8 nucleotides line up with TRBD1. Germline CDR1 and CDR2: GTSNPN and SVGIG (reference sequence). There are 15 residues in the CDR3. V shed 4 bases and J 6 bases; nucleotides not matched to a gene: 12. CDR3 DNA sequence: TGTGCCTGGAACCTAGACAGGGGTTATTCCGATACGCAGTATTTT. Translating it yields CAWNLDRGYSDTQYF.

This clonotype was observed at least ten times. The V call is TRBV4-2, the J call TRBJ2-1, with 9 bases fitting TRBD2. There are 18 residues in the CDR3. CDR1 and CDR2 (germline): LGHNA, YNFKEQ. J lost 6 bases, V lost 1 base, and 13 bases had no gene match. For the CDR3, the DNA is TGTGCCAGCAGCCAAGTTGTCGCGGGAGGGCTCATGGGCAATGAGCAGTTCTTC. It encodes CASSQVVAGGLMGNEQFF.

This clonotype was seen many times. J is TRBJ2-7 and V is TRBV7-6; the D gene is possibly TRBD2 (5 bases). Germline values: CDR1 SGHVS, CDR2 FNYEAQ. This CDR3 is built from 13 residues. Trimming took off 5 bases at V and 3 bases at J, with 11 bases between the two ends. The chain's CDR3 is CASSNGNSYEQYF. In nucleotides, the CDR3 is TGTGCCAGCAGCAACGGGAATAGCTACGAGCAGTACTTC.

This clonotype was recorded at least ten times. The V gene is TRBV6-5, the J gene TRBJ1-1; no clear D gene. This CDR3 region has 16 residues. The V end was cut by 0 bases, the J end by 0 bases, with 11 bases between. Per the germline V gene, CDR1 is MNHEY and CDR2 is SVGAGI. CDR3 sequence: CASSYSTVRVNTEAFF. CDR3 DNA sequence: TGTGCCAGCAGTTACTCGACGGTCCGGGTGAACACTGAAGCTTTCTTT.

This chain uses TRBV5-5 with TRBJ2-6; D may be TRBD1 (6 bases). The CDR3 is 16 amino acids. Germline V lookup: CDR1 SGHKS, CDR2 YYEKEE (reference sequence). Trimming removed 5 bases from V and 2 bases from J, with 14 bases in between. The CDR3 spells CASSSQGTAGANVLTF. The CDR3 nucleotides read TGTGCCAGCAGTTCACAGGGAACGGCTGGGGCCAACGTCCTGACTTTC.

This clonotype has at least ten counts. The chain carries TRBV29-1 and TRBJ2-7; no firm D call. This CDR3 region has 11 residues. Germline V gene data show CDR1 as SQVTM and CDR2 as ANQGSEA. Trimming stripped 1 base from V and 1 base from J, with 2 bases between. CDR3 residues: CSVEVSYEQYF. The CDR3 DNA reads as TGCAGCGTTGAAGTTTCCTACGAGCAGTACTTC.